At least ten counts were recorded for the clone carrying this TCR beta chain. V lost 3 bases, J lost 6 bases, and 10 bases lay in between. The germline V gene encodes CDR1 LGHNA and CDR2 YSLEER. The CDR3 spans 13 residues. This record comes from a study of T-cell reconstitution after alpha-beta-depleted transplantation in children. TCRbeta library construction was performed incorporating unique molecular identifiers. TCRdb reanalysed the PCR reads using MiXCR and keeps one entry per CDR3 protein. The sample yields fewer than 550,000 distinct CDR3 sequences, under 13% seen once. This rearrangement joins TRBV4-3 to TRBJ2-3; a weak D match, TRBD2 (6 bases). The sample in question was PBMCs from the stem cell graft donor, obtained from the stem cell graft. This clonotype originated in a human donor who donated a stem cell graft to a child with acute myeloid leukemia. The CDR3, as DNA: TGCGCCAGCAGCCAGATTCGGGGGGATACGCAGTATTTT. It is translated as CASSQIRGDTQYF.